This TCR beta chain is from a study of CD8+CD57+ T cells in acquired aplastic anemia. On the study more broadly: Roughly 3 ug was the average amount of DNA from sorted CD4+ and CD8+ cells. Healthy donors averaged around 10 million reads for CD4+ cells. General study results and limits: Between patients and controls, CD8+ Simpson's diversity did not vary significantly.

Turning to this clonotype: What it binds is not known.

The template for TCR beta VDJ and CDR3 sequence profiling was genomic DNA. TCRdb re-called the reads through MiXCR, storing one row per CDR3 protein. The table has about 180,000 distinct CDR3 sequences, less than 55% seen once. The sequence was collected from a human donor in good health. The specimen sequenced was sorted CD4+, CD8+, or CD8+CD57+ T cells (not recorded which) from PBMCs.

This CDR3 reads CASSFFSGRPTYEQYF. The CDR3 DNA reads as TGTGCCAGCAGTTTTTTCAGCGGGAGGCCAACCTACGAGCAGTACTTC. The V call is TRBV25-1, the J call TRBJ2-7; 9 bases agree with TRBD2. This CDR3 has 16 amino acids. The J segment lost 2 bases and the V segment lost 5 bases, leaving 10 bases of the junction unmatched. Germline V gives CDR1 MGHDK, CDR2 SYGVNS.